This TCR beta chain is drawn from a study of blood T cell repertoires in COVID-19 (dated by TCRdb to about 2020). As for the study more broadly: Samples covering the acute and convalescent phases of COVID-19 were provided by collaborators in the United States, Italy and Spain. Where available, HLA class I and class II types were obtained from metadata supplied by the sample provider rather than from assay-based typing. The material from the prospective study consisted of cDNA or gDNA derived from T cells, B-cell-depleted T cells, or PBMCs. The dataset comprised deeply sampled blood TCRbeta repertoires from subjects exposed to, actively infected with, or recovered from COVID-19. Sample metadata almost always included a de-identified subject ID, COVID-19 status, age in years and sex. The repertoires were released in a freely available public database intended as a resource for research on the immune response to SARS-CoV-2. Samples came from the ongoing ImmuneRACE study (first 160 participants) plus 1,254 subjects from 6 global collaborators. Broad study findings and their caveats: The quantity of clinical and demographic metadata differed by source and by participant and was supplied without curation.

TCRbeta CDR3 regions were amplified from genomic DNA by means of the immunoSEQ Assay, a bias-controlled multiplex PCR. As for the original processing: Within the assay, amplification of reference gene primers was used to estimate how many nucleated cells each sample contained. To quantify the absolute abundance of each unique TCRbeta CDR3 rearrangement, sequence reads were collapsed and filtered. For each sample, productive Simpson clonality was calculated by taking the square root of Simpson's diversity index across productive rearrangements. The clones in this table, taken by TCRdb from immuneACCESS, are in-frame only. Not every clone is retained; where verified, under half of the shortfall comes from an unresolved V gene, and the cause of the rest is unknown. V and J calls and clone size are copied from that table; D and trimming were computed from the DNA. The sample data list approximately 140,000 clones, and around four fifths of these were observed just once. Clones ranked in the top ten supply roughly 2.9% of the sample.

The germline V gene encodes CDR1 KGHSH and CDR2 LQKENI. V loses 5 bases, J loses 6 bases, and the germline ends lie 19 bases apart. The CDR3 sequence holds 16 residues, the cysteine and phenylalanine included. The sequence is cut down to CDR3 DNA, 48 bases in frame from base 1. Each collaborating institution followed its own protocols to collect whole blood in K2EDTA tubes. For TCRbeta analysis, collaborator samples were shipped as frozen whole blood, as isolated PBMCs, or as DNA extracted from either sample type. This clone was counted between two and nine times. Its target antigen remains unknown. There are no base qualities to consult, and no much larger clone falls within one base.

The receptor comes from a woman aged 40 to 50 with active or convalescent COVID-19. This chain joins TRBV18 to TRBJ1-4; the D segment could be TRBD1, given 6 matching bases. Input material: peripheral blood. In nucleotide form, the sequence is TGTGCCAGCTCATCAAGGACAGAGATTAATCATGAAAAACTGTTTTTT. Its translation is CASSSRTEINHEKLFF. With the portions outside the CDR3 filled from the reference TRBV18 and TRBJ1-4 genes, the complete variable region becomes NAGVMQNPRHLVRRRGQEARLRCSPMKGHSHVYWYRQLPEEGLKFMVYLQKENIIDESGMPKERFSAEFPKEGPSILRIQQVVRGDSAAYFCASSSRTEINHEKLFFGSGTQLSVL.